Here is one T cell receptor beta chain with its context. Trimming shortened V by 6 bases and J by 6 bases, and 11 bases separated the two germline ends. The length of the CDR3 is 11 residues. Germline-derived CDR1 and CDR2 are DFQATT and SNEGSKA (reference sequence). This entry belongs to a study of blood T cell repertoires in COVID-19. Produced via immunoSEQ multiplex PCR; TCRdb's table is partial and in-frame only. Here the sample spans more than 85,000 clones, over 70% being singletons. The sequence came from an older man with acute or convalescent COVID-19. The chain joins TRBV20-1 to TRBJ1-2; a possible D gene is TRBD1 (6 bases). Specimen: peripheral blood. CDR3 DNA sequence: TGCAGTGCCACAGGGAACGATGGCTACACCTTC. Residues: CSATGNDGYTF.